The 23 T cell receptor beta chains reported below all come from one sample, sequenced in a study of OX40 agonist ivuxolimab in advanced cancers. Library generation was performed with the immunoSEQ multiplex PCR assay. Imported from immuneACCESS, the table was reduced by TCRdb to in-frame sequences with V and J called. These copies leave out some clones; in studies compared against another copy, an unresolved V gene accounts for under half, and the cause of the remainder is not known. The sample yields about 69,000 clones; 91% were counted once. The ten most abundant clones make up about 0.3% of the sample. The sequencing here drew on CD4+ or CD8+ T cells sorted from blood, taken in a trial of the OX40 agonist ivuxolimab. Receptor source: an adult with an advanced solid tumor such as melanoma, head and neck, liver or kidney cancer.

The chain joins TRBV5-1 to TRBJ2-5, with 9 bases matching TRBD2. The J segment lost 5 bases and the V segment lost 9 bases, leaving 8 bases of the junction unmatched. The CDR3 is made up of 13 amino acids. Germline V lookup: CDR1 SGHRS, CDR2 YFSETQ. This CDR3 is CATRVAGAETQYF. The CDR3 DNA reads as TGCGCCACACGGGTAGCGGGAGCGGAGACCCAGTACTTC. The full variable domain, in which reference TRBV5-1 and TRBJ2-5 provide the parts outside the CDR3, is KAGVTQTPRYLIKTRGQQVTLSCSPISGHRSVSWYQQTPGQGLQFLFEYFSETQRNKGNFPGRFSGRQFSNSRSEMNVSTLELGDSALYLCATRVAGAETQYFGPGTRLLVL.

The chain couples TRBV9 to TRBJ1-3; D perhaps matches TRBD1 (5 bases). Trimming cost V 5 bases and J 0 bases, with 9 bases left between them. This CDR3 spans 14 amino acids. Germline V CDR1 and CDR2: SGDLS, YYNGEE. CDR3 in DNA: TGTGCCAGCAGTGGACAAAGCTCTGGAAACACCATATATTTT. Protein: CASSGQSSGNTIYF.

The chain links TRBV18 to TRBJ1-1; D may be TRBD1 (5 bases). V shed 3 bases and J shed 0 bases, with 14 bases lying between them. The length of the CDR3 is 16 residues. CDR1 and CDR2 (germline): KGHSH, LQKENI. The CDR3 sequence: CASSPSRQSMNTEAFF. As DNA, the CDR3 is TGTGCCAGCTCACCGAGCCGACAGAGCATGAACACTGAAGCTTTCTTT.

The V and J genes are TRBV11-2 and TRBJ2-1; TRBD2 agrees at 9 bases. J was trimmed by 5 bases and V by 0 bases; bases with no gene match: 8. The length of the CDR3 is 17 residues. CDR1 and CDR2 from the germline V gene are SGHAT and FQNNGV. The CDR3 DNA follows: TGTGCCAGCAGCTTAGAAGGTTACAGCGGGAGGCACAATGAGCAGTTCTTC. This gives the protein CASSLEGYSGRHNEQFF.

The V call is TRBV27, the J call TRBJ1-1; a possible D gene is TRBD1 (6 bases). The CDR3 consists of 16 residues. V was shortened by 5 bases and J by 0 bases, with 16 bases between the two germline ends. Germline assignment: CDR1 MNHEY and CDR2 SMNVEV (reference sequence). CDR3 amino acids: CASSPRGGGLNTEAFF. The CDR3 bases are TGTGCCAGCAGTCCCCGGGGTGGGGGGCTGAACACTGAAGCTTTCTTT.

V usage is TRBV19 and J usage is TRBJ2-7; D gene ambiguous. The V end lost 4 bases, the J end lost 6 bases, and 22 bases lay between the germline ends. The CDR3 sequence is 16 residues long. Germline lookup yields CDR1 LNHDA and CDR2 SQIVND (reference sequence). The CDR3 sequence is CASSTGPGPLRTEQYF. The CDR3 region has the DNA TGTGCCAGTAGTACCGGCCCTGGTCCTCTGAGAACCGAGCAGTACTTC.

The CDR3 DNA reads as TGCGCCAGCAGCTTAAACTACGAGCAGTACTTC. Its protein is CASSLNYEQYF. The chain couples TRBV5-1 to TRBJ2-7; D gene uncertain. The CDR3 spans 11 residues. Germline-derived CDR1 and CDR2 are SGHRS and YFSETQ. Between the trimmed V and J ends, which lost 2 bases and 3 bases, there was a span of 3 bases.

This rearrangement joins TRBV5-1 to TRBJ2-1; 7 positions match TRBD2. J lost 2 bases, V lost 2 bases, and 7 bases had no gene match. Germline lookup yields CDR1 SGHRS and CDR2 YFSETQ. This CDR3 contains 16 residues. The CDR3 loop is CASSLTSALAYNEQFF. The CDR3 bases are TGCGCCAGCAGCTTAACTAGCGCCTTGGCCTACAATGAGCAGTTCTTC.

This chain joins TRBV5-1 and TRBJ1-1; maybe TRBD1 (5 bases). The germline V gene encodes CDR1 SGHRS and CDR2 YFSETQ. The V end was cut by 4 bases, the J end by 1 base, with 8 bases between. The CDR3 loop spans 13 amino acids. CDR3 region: CASSNGGNTEAFF. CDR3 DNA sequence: TGCGCCAGCAGCAACGGGGGGAACACTGAAGCTTTCTTT.

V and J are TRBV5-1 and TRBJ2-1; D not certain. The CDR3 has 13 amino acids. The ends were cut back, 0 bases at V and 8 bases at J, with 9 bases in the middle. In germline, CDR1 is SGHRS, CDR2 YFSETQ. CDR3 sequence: CASSLDPGDEQFF. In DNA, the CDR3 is TGCGCCAGCAGCTTGGACCCAGGTGATGAGCAGTTCTTC.

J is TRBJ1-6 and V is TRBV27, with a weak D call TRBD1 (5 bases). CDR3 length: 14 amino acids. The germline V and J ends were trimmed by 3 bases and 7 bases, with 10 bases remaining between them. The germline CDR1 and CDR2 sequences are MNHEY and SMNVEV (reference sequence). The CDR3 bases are TGTGCCAGCAGTTTCGGGACCCTCAATTCACCCCTCCACTTT. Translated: CASSFGTLNSPLHF.

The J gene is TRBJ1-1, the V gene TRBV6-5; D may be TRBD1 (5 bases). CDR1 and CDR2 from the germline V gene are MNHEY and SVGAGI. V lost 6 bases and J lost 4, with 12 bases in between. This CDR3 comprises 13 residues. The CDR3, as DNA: TGTGCCAGCAGACAAAGGGGTGGCACTGAAGCTTTCTTT. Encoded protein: CASRQRGGTEAFF.

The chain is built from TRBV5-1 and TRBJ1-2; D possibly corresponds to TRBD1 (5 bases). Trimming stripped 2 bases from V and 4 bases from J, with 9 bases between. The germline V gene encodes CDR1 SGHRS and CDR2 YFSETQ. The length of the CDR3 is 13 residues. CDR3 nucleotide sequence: TGCGCCAGCAGCTTCGACAGCTCCTATGGCTACACCTTC. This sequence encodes CASSFDSSYGYTF. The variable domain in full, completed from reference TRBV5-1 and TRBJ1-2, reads KAGVTQTPRYLIKTRGQQVTLSCSPISGHRSVSWYQQTPGQGLQFLFEYFSETQRNKGNFPGRFSGRQFSNSRSEMNVSTLELGDSALYLCASSFDSSYGYTFGSGTRLTVV.

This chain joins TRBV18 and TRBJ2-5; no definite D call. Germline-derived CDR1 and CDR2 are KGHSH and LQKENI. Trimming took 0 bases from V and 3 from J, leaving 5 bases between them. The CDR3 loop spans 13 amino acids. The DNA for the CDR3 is TGTGCCAGCTCACCACCCTCAAAAGAGACCCAGTACTTC. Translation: CASSPPSKETQYF. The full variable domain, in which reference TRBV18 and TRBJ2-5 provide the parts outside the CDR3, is NAGVMQNPRHLVRRRGQEARLRCSPMKGHSHVYWYRQLPEEGLKFMVYLQKENIIDESGMPKERFSAEFPKEGPSILRIQQVVRGDSAAYFCASSPPSKETQYFGPGTRLLVL.

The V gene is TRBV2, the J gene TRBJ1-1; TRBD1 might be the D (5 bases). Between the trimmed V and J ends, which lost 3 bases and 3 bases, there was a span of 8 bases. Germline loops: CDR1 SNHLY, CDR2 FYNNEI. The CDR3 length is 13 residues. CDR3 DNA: TGTGCCAGCAGTGATGGGGGGTACACTGAAGCTTTCTTT. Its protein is CASSDGGYTEAFF.

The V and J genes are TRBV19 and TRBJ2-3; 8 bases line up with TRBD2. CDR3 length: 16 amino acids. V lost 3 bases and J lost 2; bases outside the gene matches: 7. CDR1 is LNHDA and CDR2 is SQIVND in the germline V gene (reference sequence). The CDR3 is CASSIGSGSYTDTQYF. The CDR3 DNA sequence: TGTGCCAGTAGTATCGGGAGCGGGAGCTACACAGATACGCAGTATTTT.

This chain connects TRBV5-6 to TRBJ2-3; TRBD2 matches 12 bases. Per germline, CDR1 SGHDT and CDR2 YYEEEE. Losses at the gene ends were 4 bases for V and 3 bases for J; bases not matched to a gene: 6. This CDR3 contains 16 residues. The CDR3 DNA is TGTGCCAGCAGCGCTGGACTAGCGGGAAGGACAGATACGCAGTATTTT. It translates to CASSAGLAGRTDTQYF. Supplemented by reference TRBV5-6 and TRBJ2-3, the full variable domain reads DAGVTQSPTHLIKTRGQQVTLRCSPKSGHDTVSWYQQALGQGPQFIFQYYEEEERQRGNFPDRFSGHQFPNYSSELNVNALLLGDSALYLCASSAGLAGRTDTQYFGPGTRLTVL.

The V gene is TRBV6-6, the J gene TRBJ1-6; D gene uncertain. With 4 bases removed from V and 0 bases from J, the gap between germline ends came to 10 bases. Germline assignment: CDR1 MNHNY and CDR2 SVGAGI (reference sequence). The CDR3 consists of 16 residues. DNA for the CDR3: TGTGCCAGCAGTTCGTCGGTTAGCTCCTATAATTCACCCCTCCACTTT. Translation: CASSSSVSSYNSPLHF.

Here the CDR3 DNA reads TGTGCCAGCAGTTTGCAGGGCCTTAGCAATCAGCCCCAGCATTTT. Its translation is CASSLQGLSNQPQHF. The rearrangement uses TRBV28 and TRBJ1-5; D may be TRBD1 (5 bases). The germline V gene has CDR1 MDHEN and CDR2 SYDVKM. Trimming took 3 bases from V and 0 from J, leaving 9 bases between them. CDR3 length: 15 residues.

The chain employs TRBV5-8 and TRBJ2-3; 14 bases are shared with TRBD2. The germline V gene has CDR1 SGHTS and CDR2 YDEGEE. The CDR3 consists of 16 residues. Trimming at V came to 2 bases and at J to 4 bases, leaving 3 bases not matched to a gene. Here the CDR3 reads CASSLGLAGGADTQYF. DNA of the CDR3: TGTGCCAGCAGCTTAGGACTAGCGGGAGGCGCAGATACGCAGTATTTT. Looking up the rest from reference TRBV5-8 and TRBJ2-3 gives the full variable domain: EAGVTQSPTHLIKTRGQQATLRCSPISGHTSVYWYQQALGLGLQFLLWYDEGEERNRGNFPPRFSGRQFPNYSSELNVNALELEDSALYLCASSLGLAGGADTQYFGPGTRLTVL.

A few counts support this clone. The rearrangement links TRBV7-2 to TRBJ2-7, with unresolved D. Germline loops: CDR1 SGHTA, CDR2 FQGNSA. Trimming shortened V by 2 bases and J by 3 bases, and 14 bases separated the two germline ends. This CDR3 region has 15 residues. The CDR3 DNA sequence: TGTGCCAGCAGCTTAACTTTTTCCAATCACTACGAGCAGTACTTC. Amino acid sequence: CASSLTFSNHYEQYF.

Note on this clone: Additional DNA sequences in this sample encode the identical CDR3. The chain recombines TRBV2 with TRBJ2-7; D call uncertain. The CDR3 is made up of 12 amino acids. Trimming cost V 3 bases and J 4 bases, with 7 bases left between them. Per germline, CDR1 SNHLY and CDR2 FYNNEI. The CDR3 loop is CASSDLYYEQYF. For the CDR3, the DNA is TGTGCCAGCAGTGATTTGTATTACGAGCAGTACTTC.

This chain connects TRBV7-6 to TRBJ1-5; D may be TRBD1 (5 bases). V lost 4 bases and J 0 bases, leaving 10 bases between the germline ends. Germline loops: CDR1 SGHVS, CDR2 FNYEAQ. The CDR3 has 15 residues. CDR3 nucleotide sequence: TGTGCCAGCAGCTCCAGGAGGGGTAGCAATCAGCCCCAGCATTTT. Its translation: CASSSRRGSNQPQHF.